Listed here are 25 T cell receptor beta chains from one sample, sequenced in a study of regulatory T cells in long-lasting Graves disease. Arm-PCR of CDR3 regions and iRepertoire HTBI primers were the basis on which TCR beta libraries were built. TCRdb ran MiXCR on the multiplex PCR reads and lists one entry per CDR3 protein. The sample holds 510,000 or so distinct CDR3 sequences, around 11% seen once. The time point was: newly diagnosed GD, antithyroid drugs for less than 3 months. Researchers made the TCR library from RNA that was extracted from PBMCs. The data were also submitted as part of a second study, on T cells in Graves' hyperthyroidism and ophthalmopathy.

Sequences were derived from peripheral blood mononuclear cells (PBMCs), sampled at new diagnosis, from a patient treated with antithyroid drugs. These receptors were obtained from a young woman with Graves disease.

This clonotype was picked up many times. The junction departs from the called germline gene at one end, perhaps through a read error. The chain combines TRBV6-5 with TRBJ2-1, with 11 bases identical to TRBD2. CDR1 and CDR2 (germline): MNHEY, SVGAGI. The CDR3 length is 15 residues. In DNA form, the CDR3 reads TGTGCCAGCAGCTACTTAGCGGGAGGGGGCAATGAGCAGTTCTTC. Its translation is CASSYLAGGGNEQFF.

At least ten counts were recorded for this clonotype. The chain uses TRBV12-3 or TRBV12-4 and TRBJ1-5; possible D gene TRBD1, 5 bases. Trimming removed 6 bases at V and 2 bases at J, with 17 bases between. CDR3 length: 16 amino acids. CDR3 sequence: CASSLRAAGGNQPQHF. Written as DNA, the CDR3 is TGTGCCAGCAGCCTCAGGGCCGCTGGCGGCAATCAGCCCCAGCATTTT.

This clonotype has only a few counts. CDR3 sequence: CASSRLAGGESTQYF. CDR3 bases: TGTGCCAGCAGCCGACTAGCGGGGGGGGAGAGCACCCAGTACTTC. This chain uses TRBV7-3 with TRBJ2-5; 14 bases match TRBD2. CDR1 is SGHTA and CDR2 is FQGTGA in the germline V gene. This CDR3 is built from 15 residues. With V trimmed by 5 bases and J by 8 bases, 7 bases remained unmatched.

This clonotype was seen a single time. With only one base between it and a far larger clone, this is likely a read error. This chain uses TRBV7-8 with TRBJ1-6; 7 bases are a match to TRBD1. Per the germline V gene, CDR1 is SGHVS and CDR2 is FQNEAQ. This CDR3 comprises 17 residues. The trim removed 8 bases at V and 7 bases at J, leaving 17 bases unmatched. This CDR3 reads CASGSLKGAGRNSPLHF. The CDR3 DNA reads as TGTGCCAGCGGCTCTCTAAAGGGGGCAGGCCGCAATTCACCCCTCCACTTT.

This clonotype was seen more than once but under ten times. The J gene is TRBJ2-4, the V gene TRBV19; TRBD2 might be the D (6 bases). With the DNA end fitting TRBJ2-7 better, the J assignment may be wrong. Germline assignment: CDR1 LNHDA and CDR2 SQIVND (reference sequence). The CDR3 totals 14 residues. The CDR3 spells CASSRLVGVYEQYF. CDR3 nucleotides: TGTGCCAGTAGTCGACTAGTGGGAGTCTACGAGCAGTACTTC.

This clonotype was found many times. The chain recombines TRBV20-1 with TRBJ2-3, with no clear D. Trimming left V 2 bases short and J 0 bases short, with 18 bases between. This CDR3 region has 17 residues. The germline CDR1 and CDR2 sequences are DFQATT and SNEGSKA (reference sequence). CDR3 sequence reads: CSARRFPADRSTDTQYF. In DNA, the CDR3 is TGCAGTGCTAGACGTTTCCCCGCAGATCGTAGCACAGATACGCAGTATTTT.

CDR3 region: CASSLGGQGRDTQYF. CDR3 nucleotides: TGTGCCAGCAGCTTGGGGGGACAGGGAAGAGATACGCAGTATTTT. The V call is TRBV11-3, the J call TRBJ2-3, with 9 bases fitting TRBD1. CDR1 SGHNT and CDR2 YENEEA come from the germline V gene. The V and J ends lost 3 bases and 5 bases, in that order; junction bases with no gene match: 6. This CDR3 is built from 15 residues.

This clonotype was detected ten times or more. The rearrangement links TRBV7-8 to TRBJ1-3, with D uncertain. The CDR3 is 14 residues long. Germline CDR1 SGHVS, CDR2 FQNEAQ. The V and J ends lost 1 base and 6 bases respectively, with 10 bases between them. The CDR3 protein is CASSLGREQNTIYF. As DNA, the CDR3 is TGTGCCAGCAGCTTAGGACGCGAGCAAAACACCATATATTTT.

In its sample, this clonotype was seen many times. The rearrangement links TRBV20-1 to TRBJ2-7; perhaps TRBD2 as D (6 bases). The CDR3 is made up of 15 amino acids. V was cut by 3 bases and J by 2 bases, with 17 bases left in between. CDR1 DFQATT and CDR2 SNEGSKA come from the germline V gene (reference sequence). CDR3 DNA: TGCAGTGCTAGGCCCACCATGGGACTTACCTACGAGCAGTACTTC. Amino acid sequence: CSARPTMGLTYEQYF.

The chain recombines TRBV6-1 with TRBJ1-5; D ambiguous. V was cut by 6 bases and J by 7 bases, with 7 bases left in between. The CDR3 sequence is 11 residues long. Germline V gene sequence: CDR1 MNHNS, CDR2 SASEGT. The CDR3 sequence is CASSPGQPQHF. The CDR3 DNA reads TGTGCCAGCAGCCCCGGCCAGCCCCAGCATTTT.

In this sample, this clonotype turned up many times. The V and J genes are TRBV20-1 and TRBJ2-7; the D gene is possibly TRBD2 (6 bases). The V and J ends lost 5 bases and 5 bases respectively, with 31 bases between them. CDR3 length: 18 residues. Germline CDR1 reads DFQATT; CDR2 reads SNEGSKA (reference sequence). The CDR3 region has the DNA TGCAGTGCTTACCCGACTTCCCAGCCGGGAGACATGAGAAACGAGCAGTACTTC. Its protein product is CSAYPTSQPGDMRNEQYF.

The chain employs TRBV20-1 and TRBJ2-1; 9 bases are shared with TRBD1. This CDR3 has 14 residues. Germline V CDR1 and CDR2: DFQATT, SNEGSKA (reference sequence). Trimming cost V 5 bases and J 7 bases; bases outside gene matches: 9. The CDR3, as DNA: TGCAGTGCTCTCTCCGGGACAGGGAAGAATGAGCAGTTCTTC. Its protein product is CSALSGTGKNEQFF.

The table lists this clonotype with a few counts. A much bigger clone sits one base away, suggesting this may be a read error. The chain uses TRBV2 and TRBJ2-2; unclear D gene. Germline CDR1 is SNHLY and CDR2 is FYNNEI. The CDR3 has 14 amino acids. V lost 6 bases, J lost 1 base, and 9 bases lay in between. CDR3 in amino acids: CASRTQKNTGELFF. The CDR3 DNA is TGTGCCAGCAGGACACAAAAGAACACCGGGGAGCTGTTTTTT.

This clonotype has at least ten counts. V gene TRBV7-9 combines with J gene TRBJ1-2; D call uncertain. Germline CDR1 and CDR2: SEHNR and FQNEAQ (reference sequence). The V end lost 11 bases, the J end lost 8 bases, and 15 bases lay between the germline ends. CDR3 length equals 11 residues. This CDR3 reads CASTRQMGYTF. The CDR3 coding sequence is TGTGCCTCCACCCGGCAGATGGGCTACACCTTC.

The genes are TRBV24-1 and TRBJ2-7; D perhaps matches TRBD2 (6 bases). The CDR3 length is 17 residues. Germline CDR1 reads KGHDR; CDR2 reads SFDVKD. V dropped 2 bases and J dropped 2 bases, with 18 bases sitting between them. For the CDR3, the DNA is TGTGCCACCAGTGATTCGGAAGCGGGCCCCGGACCCTACGAGCAGTACTTC. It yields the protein CATSDSEAGPGPYEQYF.

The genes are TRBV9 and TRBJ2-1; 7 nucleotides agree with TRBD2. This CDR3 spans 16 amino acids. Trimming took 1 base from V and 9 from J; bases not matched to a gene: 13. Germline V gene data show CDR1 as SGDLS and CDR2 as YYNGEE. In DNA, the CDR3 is TGTGCCAGCAGCGTAACGGGAGGCAACACCGGTAGTGAGCAGTTCTTC. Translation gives CASSVTGGNTGSEQFF.

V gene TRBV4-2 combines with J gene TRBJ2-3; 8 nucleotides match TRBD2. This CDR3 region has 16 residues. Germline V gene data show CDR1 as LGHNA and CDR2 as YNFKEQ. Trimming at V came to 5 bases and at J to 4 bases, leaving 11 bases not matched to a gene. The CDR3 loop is CASSFRGGRSPDTQYF. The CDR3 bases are TGTGCCAGCAGCTTCCGCGGCGGGAGGAGCCCAGATACGCAGTATTTT.

Here the CDR3 DNA reads TGTGCCAGCAGCCAGAGGAGAGCGCCCTCCTATAATTCACCCCTCCACTTT. It is translated as CASSQRRAPSYNSPLHF. The gene calls are TRBV3-1 and TRBJ1-6; D unresolved. The CDR3 length is 17 residues. Trimming removed 3 bases from V and 0 bases from J, with 12 bases in between. The germline gives CDR1 LGHDT, CDR2 YNNKEL (reference sequence).

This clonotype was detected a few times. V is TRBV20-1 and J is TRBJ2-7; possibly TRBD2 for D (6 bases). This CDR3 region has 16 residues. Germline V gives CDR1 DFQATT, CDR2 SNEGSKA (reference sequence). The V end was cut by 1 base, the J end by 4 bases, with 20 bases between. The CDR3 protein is CSARAPEAGRPYEQYF. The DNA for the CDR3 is TGCAGTGCTAGAGCTCCAGAGGCGGGACGGCCTTACGAGCAGTACTTC.

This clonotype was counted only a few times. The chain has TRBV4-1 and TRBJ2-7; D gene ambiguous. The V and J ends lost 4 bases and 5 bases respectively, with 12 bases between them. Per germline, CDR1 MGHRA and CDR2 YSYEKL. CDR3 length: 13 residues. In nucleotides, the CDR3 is TGCGCCAGCAGCCCTCCGTGGAGTAACGAGCAGTACTTC. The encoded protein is CASSPPWSNEQYF.

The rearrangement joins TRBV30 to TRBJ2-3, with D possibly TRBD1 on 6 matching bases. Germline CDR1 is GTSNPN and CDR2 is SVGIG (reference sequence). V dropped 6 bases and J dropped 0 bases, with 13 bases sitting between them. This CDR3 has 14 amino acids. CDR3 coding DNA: TGTGCCTGTGCAACAGGGATTAGCACAGATACGCAGTATTTT. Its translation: CACATGISTDTQYF.

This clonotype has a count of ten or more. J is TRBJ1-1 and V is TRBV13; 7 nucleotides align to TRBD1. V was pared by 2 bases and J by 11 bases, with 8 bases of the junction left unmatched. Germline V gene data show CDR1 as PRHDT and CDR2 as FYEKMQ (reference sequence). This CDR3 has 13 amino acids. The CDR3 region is CASSLKRQGSAFF. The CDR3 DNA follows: TGTGCCAGCAGCTTAAAAAGACAGGGATCGGCTTTCTTT.

The CDR3 sequence: CASSPQRLADNEQFF. As DNA, the CDR3 is TGTGCCAGCTCACCACAAAGACTAGCGGACAATGAGCAGTTCTTC. The chain joins TRBV18 to TRBJ2-1; 9 nucleotides line up with TRBD2. The length of the CDR3 is 15 residues. V dropped 1 base and J dropped 5; count of bases not matched to a gene: 3. The germline V gene has CDR1 KGHSH and CDR2 LQKENI.

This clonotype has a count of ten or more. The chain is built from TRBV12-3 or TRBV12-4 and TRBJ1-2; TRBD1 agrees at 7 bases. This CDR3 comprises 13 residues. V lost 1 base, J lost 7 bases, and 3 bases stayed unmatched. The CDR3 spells CASSLVRQGGYTF. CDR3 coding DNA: TGTGCCAGCAGTTTAGTTCGACAGGGTGGCTACACCTTC.

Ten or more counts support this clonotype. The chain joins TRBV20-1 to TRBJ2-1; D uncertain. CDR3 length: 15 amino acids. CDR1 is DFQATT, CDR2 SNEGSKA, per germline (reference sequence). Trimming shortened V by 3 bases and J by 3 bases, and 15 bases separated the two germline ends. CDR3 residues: CSARSRLKGYNEQFF. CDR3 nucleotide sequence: TGCAGTGCTAGGTCCAGGCTAAAGGGCTACAATGAGCAGTTCTTC.